This T cell receptor (beta chain) was profiled in a study of blood T cell repertoires in COVID-19. Study-wide background: From the United States, Italy and Spain came samples of acute and convalescent COVID-19. From T cells, B-cell-depleted T cells, or PBMCs came the material, which was cDNA or gDNA.

In Seattle, patients joined the study during active infection and were tracked longitudinally. In the source study's methods: Amplifying reference gene primers gave estimates of nucleated cell counts. Here immunoSEQ multiplex PCR was the method, and the copy in TCRdb shows in-frame clones only, minus some. V and J calls and clone size are copied from that table; D and trimming were computed from the DNA. The data hold 60,000 to 80,000 clones, with 80% observed a single time. Sequencing was carried out using peripheral blood. The TCR comes from a man aged 45-65 years with COVID-19, enrolled during active disease.

CDR3 DNA sequence: TGTGCCAGCAGGAAACAGGGGACCTACGAGCAGTACTTC. Its translation: CASRKQGTYEQYF. This sequence joins TRBV28 and TRBJ2-7; 7 nucleotides line up with TRBD1. V shed 6 bases, J shed 2 bases, and the junction held 4 bases outside the gene matches. The length of the CDR3 is 13 residues. Germline V gene data show CDR1 as MDHEN and CDR2 as SYDVKM.